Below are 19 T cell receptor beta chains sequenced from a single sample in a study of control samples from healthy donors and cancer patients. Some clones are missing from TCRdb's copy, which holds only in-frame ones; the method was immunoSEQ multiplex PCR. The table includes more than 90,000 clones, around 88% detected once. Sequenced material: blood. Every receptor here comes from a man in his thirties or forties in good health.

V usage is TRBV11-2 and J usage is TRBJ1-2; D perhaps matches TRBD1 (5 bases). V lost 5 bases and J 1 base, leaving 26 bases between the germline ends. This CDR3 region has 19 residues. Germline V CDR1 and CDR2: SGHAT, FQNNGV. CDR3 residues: CASSPTTPTGYSFNYGYTF. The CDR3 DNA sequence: TGTGCCAGCAGCCCAACTACCCCAACAGGTTATTCGTTTAACTATGGCTACACCTTC.

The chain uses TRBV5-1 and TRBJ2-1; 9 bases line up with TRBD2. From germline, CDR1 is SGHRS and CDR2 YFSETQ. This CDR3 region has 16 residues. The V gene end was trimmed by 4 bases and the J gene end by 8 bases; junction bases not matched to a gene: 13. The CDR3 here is CASSAVARGGQDEQFF. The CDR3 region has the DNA TGCGCCAGCAGCGCTGTGGCGCGGGGGGGCCAAGATGAGCAGTTCTTC.

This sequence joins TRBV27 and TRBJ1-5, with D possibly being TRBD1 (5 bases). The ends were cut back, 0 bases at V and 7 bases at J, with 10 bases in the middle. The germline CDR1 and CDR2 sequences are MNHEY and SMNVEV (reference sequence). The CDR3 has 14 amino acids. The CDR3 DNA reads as TGTGCCAGCAGTTTATCGGGGGACCTCCAGCCCCAGCATTTT. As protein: CASSLSGDLQPQHF.

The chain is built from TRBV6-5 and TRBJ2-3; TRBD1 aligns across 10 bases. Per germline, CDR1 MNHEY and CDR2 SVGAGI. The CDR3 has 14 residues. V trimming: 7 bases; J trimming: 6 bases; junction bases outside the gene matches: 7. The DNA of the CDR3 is TGTGCCAGCAAATTGACAGGGGGCTCGGATACGCAGTATTTT. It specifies CASKLTGGSDTQYF.

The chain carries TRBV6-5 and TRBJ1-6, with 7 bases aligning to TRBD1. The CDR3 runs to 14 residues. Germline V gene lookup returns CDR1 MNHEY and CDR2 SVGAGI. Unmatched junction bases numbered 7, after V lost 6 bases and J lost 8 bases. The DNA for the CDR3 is TGTGCCAGCAGCCCGGGACAGCAATATTCACCCCTCCACTTT. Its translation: CASSPGQQYSPLHF.

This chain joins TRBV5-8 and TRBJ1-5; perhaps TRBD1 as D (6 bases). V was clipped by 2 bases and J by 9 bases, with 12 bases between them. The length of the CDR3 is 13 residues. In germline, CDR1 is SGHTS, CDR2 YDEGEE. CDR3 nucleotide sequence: TGTGCCAGCAGCTTCGGGGGCCCTGGGCCCCAGCATTTT. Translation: CASSFGGPGPQHF.

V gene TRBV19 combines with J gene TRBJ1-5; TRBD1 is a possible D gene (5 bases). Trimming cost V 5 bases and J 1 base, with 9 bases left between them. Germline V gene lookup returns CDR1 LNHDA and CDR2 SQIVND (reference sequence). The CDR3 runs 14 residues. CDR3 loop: CASSSQVSNQPQHF. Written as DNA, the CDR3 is TGTGCCAGTAGTTCACAGGTGAGCAATCAGCCCCAGCATTTT.

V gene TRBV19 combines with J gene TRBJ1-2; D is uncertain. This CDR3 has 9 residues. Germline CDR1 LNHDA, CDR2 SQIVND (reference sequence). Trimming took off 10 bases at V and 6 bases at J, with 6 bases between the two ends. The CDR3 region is CATGDGYTF. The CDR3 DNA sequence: TGTGCCACTGGGGATGGCTACACCTTC.

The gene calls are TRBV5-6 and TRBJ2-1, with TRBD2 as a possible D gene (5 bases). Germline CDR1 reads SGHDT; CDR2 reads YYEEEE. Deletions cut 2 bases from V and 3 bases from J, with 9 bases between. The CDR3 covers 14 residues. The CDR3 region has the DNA TGTGCCAGCAGCTTATATCGGGACTACAATGAGCAGTTCTTC. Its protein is CASSLYRDYNEQFF.

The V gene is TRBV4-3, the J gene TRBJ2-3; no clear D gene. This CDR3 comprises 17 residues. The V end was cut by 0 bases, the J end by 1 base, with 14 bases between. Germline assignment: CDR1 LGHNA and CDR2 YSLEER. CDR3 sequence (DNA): TGCGCCAGCAGCCAAGATTCGTGGTCGGCAGGCACAGATACGCAGTATTTT. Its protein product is CASSQDSWSAGTDTQYF.

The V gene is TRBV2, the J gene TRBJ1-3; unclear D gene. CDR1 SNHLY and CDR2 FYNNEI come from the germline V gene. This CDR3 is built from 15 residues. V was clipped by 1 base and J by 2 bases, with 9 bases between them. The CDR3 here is CASSEGTAPGNTIYF. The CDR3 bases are TGTGCCAGCAGTGAAGGGACGGCTCCTGGAAACACCATATATTTT.

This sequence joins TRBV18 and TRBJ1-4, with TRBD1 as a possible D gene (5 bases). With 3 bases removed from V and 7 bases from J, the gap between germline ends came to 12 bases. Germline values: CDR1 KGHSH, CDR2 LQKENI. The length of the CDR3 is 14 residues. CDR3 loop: CASSPDTRGEKLFF. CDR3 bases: TGTGCCAGCTCACCGGACACCAGAGGTGAAAAACTGTTTTTT.

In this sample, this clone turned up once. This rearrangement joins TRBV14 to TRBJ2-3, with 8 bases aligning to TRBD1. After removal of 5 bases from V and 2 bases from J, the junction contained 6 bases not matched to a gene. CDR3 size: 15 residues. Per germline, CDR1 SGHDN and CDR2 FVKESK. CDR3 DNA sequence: TGTGCCAGCAGCTTCTCAGGGGGCTTCACAGATACGCAGTATTTT. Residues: CASSFSGGFTDTQYF.

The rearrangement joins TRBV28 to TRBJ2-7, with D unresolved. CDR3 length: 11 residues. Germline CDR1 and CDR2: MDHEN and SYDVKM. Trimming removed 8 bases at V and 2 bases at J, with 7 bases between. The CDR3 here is CASAEPYEQYF. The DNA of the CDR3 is TGTGCCAGCGCCGAACCCTACGAGCAGTACTTC.

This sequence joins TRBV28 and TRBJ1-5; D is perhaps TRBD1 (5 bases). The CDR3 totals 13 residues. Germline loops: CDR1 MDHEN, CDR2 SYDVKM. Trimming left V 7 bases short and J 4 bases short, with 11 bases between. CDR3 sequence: CASNPQGNQPQHF. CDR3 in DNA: TGTGCCAGCAACCCGCAGGGAAATCAGCCCCAGCATTTT.

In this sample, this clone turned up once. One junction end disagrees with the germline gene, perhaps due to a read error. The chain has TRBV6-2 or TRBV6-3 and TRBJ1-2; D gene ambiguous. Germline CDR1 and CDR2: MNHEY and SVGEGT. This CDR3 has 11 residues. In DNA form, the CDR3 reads TGTGCCAGCAGTTATTACGTACCGCCAGCCTTC. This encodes CASSYYVPPAF.

For the CDR3, the DNA is TGTGCCAGCAGCGGGAGCTACACAGATACGCAGTATTTT. This encodes CASSGSYTDTQYF. The chain uses TRBV7-2 and TRBJ2-3; possibly TRBD2 for D (5 bases). The CDR3 length is 13 residues. Germline V gene sequence: CDR1 SGHTA, CDR2 FQGNSA. Trimming stripped 5 bases from V and 2 bases from J, with 8 bases between.

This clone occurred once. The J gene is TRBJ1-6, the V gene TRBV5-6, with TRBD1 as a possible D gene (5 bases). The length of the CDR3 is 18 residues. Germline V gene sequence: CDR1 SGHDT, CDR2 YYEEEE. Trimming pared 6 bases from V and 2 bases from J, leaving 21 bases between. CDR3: CASKNCPGTATYNSPLHF. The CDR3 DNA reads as TGTGCCAGCAAAAATTGTCCCGGGACCGCCACCTATAATTCACCCCTCCACTTT.

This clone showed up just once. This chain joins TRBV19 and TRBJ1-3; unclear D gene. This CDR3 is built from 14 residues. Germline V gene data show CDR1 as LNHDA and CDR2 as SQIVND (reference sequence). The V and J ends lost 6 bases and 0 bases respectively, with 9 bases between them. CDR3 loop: CASRVGPSGNTIYF. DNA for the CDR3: TGTGCCAGTAGAGTCGGGCCCTCTGGAAACACCATATATTTT.